This is a list of T cell receptor beta chains from one sample in a study of shared clonotypes between healthy human individuals. Some clones are missing from TCRdb's copy, which holds only in-frame ones; the method was immunoSEQ multiplex PCR. This table holds around 100,000 clones, about 66% found once. Sequenced material: memory CD8+ T cells sorted from blood. The receptors stem from a woman aged 25 to 39 in good health. CDR3s include the opening cysteine and the closing phenylalanine or tryptophan. The D gene is left open where the match is weak. Rows may omit the clone size; those that give it use once, few, many or a size class.

few	TRBV2	TRBJ2-3	TRBD2	CASSEEPFGGRAADTQYF	TGTGCCAGCAGTGAAGAGCCCTTTGGCGGGAGGGCCGCAGATACGCAGTATTTT
NA	TRBV11-2	TRBJ2-3	TRBD2	CASSWTSADTQYF	TGTGCCAGCAGCTGGACTAGCGCAGATACGCAGTATTTT
NA	TRBV7-9	TRBJ1-1	TRBD1	CASSLWTGRNTEAFF	TGTGCCAGCAGCTTATGGACAGGGAGGAACACTGAAGCTTTCTTT
NA	TRBV2	TRBJ2-7	TRBD1	CASKDRTSSYEQYF	TGTGCCAGCAAGGACAGGACCAGCTCCTACGAGCAGTACTTC
NA	TRBV28	TRBJ2-7	TRBD1	CASSLDTRDRRTYEQYF	TGTGCCAGCAGTTTGGATACAAGGGACAGGCGAACCTACGAGCAGTACTTC
NA	TRBV28	TRBJ1-3	NA	CASSRGSGNTIYF	TGTGCCAGCAGCAGGGGTTCTGGAAACACCATATATTTT
NA	TRBV25-1	TRBJ2-3	NA	CASSVTGTTTDTQYF	TGTGCCAGCAGTGTCACAGGAACAACCACAGATACGCAGTATTTT
few	TRBV7-9	TRBJ1-1	NA	CASSLQGGNTEAFF	TGTGCCAGCAGCTTGCAGGGTGGGAACACTGAAGCTTTCTTT
NA	TRBV2	TRBJ1-5	TRBD1	CASGGDRGLGNQPQHF	TGTGCCAGTGGGGGAGACAGGGGGCTGGGCAATCAGCCCCAGCATTTT
NA	TRBV7-9	TRBJ2-7	TRBD1	CASSLGTGGFKEQYF	TGTGCCAGCAGCTTAGGGACAGGGGGCTTCAAGGAGCAGTACTTC
NA	TRBV6-6	TRBJ2-5	TRBD2	CASSAATSGLGTQYF	TGTGCCAGCAGTGCCGCGACTAGCGGGTTGGGGACCCAGTACTTC
NA	TRBV7-2	TRBJ2-5	NA	CASSQPPEETQYF	TGTGCCAGCAGCCAACCCCCTGAAGAGACCCAGTACTTC
NA	TRBV19	TRBJ1-3	NA	CASNRFSGNTIYF	TGTGCCAGTAATCGGTTCTCTGGAAACACCATATATTTT
NA	TRBV15	TRBJ2-2	TRBD1	CATSRDRTGGNTGELFF	TGTGCCACCAGCAGAGATAGAACAGGGGGAAACACCGGGGAGCTGTTTTTT
NA	TRBV25-1	TRBJ2-5	NA	CASSERAGAGIQETQYF	TGTGCCAGCAGTGAACGCGCGGGGGCGGGTATCCAAGAGACCCAGTACTTC
NA	TRBV11-2	TRBJ2-4	TRBD1	CASSWAQGAPESNIQYF	TGTGCCAGCAGCTGGGCCCAGGGGGCTCCGGAATCAAACATTCAGTACTTC
few	TRBV27	TRBJ1-5	NA	CASSFRGISPQHF	TGTGCCAGCAGTTTCAGGGGAATCAGCCCCCAGCATTTT
NA	TRBV27	TRBJ2-7	TRBD1	CASTTWDRGTYEQYF	TGTGCCAGCACCACTTGGGACAGGGGGACTTACGAGCAGTACTTC
NA	TRBV7-9	TRBJ2-3	TRBD2	CASRSKREVTDTQYF	TGTGCCAGCAGGAGTAAGCGGGAGGTGACAGATACGCAGTATTTT
few	TRBV28	TRBJ1-1	NA	CATHLGREAFF	TGTGCCACCCACCTCGGGAGGGAAGCTTTCTTT
few	TRBV16	TRBJ2-1	NA	CASSPEAGDTSRAEQFF	TGTGCCAGCAGCCCCGAAGCCGGGGACACAAGCCGGGCGGAGCAGTTCTTC
NA	TRBV5-4	TRBJ1-5	NA	CASSLESSEPQHF	TGTGCCAGCAGCCTGGAAAGCTCGGAGCCCCAGCATTTT
NA	TRBV18	TRBJ2-1	TRBD1	CASSPGTGKYNEQFF	TGTGCCAGCTCACCCGGGACAGGAAAATACAATGAGCAGTTCTTC
few	TRBV6-6	TRBJ2-7	NA	CASKKTVLGRDEQYF	TGTGCCAGCAAAAAGACCGTCCTAGGGCGGGACGAGCAGTACTTC
many	TRBV10-3	TRBJ2-5	TRBD1	CAISEHGQGTDNNDAQYF	TGTGCCATCAGTGAGCACGGACAGGGAACTGACAACAACGATGCCCAGTACTTC
NA	TRBV29-1	TRBJ2-2	NA	CSVTLITGELFF	TGCAGCGTCACCCTAATCACCGGGGAGCTGTTTTTT
few	TRBV29-1	TRBJ2-3	TRBD1	CSGGTGEADTQYF	TGCAGCGGGGGGACAGGGGAGGCGGATACGCAGTATTTT
NA	TRBV10-3	TRBJ2-5	TRBD2	CAIGGLAGGPMETQYF	TGTGCCATCGGGGGACTAGCGGGAGGGCCGATGGAGACCCAGTACTTC
NA	TRBV19	TRBJ1-5	NA	CATSDGLYSNQPQHF	TGTGCCACCAGTGATGGACTGTATAGCAATCAGCCCCAGCATTTT
NA	TRBV10-2	TRBJ2-7	TRBD2	CATRTSGGDEQYF	TGCGCCACCCGGACTAGCGGAGGGGACGAGCAGTACTTC
once	TRBV4-2	TRBJ2-1	TRBD2	CASSQDLGLEGNEQFF	TGTGCCAGCAGCCAAGATCTGGGACTAGAGGGCAATGAGCAGTTCTTC
NA	TRBV28	TRBJ2-7	NA	CASSNRDGSYEQYF	TGTGCCAGCAGCAACCGGGACGGCTCCTACGAGCAGTACTTC
NA	TRBV5-1	TRBJ2-7	NA	CASSASGTTTPEQYF	TGCGCCAGCAGCGCCTCCGGGACAACGACCCCTGAGCAGTACTTC
few	TRBV6-1	TRBJ1-4	NA	CASSVGGEPNEKLFF	TGTGCCAGCAGTGTTGGAGGGGAACCCAATGAAAAACTGTTTTTT
NA	TRBV29-1	TRBJ1-2	NA	CSALMDPRTNYGYTF	TGCAGCGCCTTAATGGACCCGCGAACTAACTATGGCTACACCTTC
once	TRBV27	TRBJ2-1	TRBD2	CATGAGEGEQFF	TGTGCCACTGGGGCGGGAGAGGGTGAGCAGTTCTTC
NA	TRBV15	TRBJ2-7	NA	CATSRVPGLSGEQYF	TGTGCCACCAGCAGAGTCCCAGGACTCTCGGGGGAGCAGTACTTC
NA	TRBV4-1	TRBJ2-1	TRBD2	CASSQEAGTSVYNEQFF	TGCGCCAGCAGCCAAGAGGCCGGGACTAGCGTGTACAATGAGCAGTTCTTC
NA	TRBV9	TRBJ1-1	NA	CASSGTRGTEAFF	TGTGCCAGCAGCGGGACCAGGGGCACTGAAGCTTTCTTT
NA	TRBV2	TRBJ1-2	TRBD1	CASICLGQAICGYGYTF	TGTGCCAGCATTTGTCTCGGACAGGCAATTTGTGGCTATGGCTACACCTTC
many	TRBV5-4	TRBJ1-1	NA	CASSVDSEAFF	TGTGCCAGCAGCGTGGACAGTGAAGCTTTCTTT
once	TRBV10-3	TRBJ2-5	NA	CAISGAQETQYF	TGTGCCATCAGCGGGGCCCAAGAGACCCAGTACTTC
NA	TRBV14	TRBJ2-5	NA	CASSHSLAETQYF	TGTGCCAGCAGCCACAGTCTAGCGGAGACCCAGTACTTC
many	TRBV5-1	TRBJ2-5	NA	CASSLGTTSSETQYF	TGCGCCAGCAGCTTGGGGACTACTTCTTCTGAGACCCAGTACTTC
NA	TRBV7-9	TRBJ2-1	TRBD2	CASSPALAGPSGYNEQFF	TGTGCCAGCAGCCCCGCACTAGCGGGACCCTCGGGCTACAATGAGCAGTTCTTC
NA	TRBV29-1	TRBJ2-7	TRBD2	CSVELAGWEQYF	TGCAGCGTTGAACTAGCGGGCTGGGAGCAGTACTTC
NA	TRBV2	TRBJ1-5	TRBD1	CASTAGGYQPQHF	TGTGCCAGCACCGCAGGGGGGTATCAGCCCCAGCATTTT
NA	TRBV6-5	TRBJ2-7	TRBD1	CASSPGGYEQYF	TGTGCCAGCAGCCCAGGGGGCTACGAGCAGTACTTC
NA	TRBV4-1	TRBJ2-7	NA	CASSHPGQSSYEQYF	TGCGCCAGCAGCCATCCCGGACAGAGCTCCTACGAGCAGTACTTC
NA	TRBV25-1	TRBJ2-7	NA	CASSHWASRNEQYF	TGTGCCAGCAGCCACTGGGCTTCCCGGAACGAGCAGTACTTC
few	TRBV6-4	TRBJ2-1	NA	CASSDRLYNEQFF	TGTGCCAGCAGTGACAGACTCTACAATGAGCAGTTCTTC
NA	TRBV2	TRBJ2-7	TRBD2	CASSDPSGTPYEQYF	TGTGCCAGCAGTGACCCGAGCGGGACCCCCTACGAGCAGTACTTC
NA	TRBV5-6	TRBJ2-1	NA	CASSSPPTSSYNEQFF	TGTGCCAGCAGCTCCCCACCTACGAGCTCCTACAATGAGCAGTTCTTC
NA	TRBV15	TRBJ2-2	NA	CATSRDLEGANTGELFF	TGTGCCACCAGCAGAGATCTTGAGGGGGCGAACACCGGGGAGCTGTTTTTT
NA	TRBV5-1	TRBJ2-3	NA	CASSLGEGTDTQYF	TGCGCCAGCAGCTTGGGAGAGGGCACAGATACGCAGTATTTT
NA	TRBV5-4	TRBJ2-7	TRBD2	CASTYQVAGGNEQYF	TGTGCCAGCACCTACCAGGTAGCGGGAGGTAACGAGCAGTACTTC
few	TRBV5-5	TRBJ1-1	NA	CASSRPGGRTEAFF	TGTGCCAGCAGCCGTCCTGGGGGTCGAACTGAAGCTTTCTTT
once	TRBV6-1	TRBJ2-1	NA	CASSDPSEQFF	TGTGCCAGCAGTGATCCCTCTGAGCAGTTCTTC
NA	TRBV7-9	TRBJ2-5	NA	CASSLAQGQETQYF	TGTGCCAGCAGCTTAGCCCAGGGGCAAGAGACCCAGTACTTC